The 26 T cell receptor beta chains in this list originate from one sample, sequenced in a study of long-term antiretroviral therapy in people with HIV. Researchers report immunoSEQ v3.0 was run at survey level. Profiled with immunoSEQ multiplex PCR; TCRdb holds only in-frame clones, not every one. This sample carries tens of thousands of clones, around 94% of them seen once, and the ten largest clones take 3.6%. Sequenced material: unsorted PBMCs, taken 4.1 years after starting antiretroviral therapy. These receptors all come from a woman aged 50 to 60 with HIV.

The chain recombines TRBV27 with TRBJ1-5; D gene ambiguous. Trimming cost V 6 bases and J 5 bases, with 11 bases left between them. Germline V lookup: CDR1 MNHEY, CDR2 SMNVEV (reference sequence). The CDR3 is 13 residues long. The CDR3 nucleotides read TGTGCCAGCAGCTATGTAGGTGATCAGCCCCAGCATTTT. Protein product: CASSYVGDQPQHF.

This clone was seen once. V usage is TRBV5-1 and J usage is TRBJ2-7; D ambiguous. V shed 1 base and J shed 0 bases, with 11 bases lying between them. This CDR3 region has 15 residues. In germline, CDR1 is SGHRS, CDR2 YFSETQ. This CDR3 reads CASSLLAGSSYEQYF. DNA of the CDR3: TGCGCCAGCAGCTTGCTGGCAGGTTCCTCCTACGAGCAGTACTTC.

J is TRBJ1-2 and V is TRBV19; D is possibly TRBD1 (6 bases). This CDR3 is 16 amino acids long. The V gene's germline CDR1 is LNHDA and CDR2 SQIVND (reference sequence). The germline V and J ends were trimmed by 6 bases and 0 bases, with 17 bases remaining between them. The CDR3 DNA follows: TGTGCCAGTAGACGATTTGGGACACAGACTAACTATGGCTACACCTTC. This sequence encodes CASRRFGTQTNYGYTF.

The chain is built from TRBV6-1 and TRBJ1-4, with unresolved D. CDR1 and CDR2 (germline): MNHNS, SASEGT. The CDR3 is 14 residues long. V lost 3 bases and J 7 bases, leaving 12 bases between the germline ends. This CDR3 is CASSEGGLGEKLFF. The CDR3 nucleotides read TGTGCCAGCAGTGAGGGAGGTCTGGGTGAAAAACTGTTTTTT.

This sequence joins TRBV5-4 and TRBJ2-3; D is possibly TRBD1 (6 bases). The CDR3 extends over 15 amino acids. Germline V gene sequence: CDR1 SGHNT, CDR2 YYREEE (reference sequence). Between the trimmed V and J ends, which lost 0 bases and 6 bases, there was a span of 14 bases. The CDR3 region has the DNA TGTGCCAGCAGCTTGGAAGCTGGGGGCGCGGATACGCAGTATTTT. This gives the protein CASSLEAGGADTQYF.

This chain joins TRBV9 and TRBJ2-3, with 9 nucleotides matching TRBD2. J was trimmed by 1 base and V by 3 bases; bases with no gene match: 3. The CDR3 has 15 amino acids. CDR1 and CDR2 (germline): SGDLS, YYNGEE. The CDR3 reads CASSAASGGTDTQYF. In DNA, the CDR3 is TGTGCCAGCAGCGCCGCTAGCGGGGGCACAGATACGCAGTATTTT. Filled out from reference TRBV9 and TRBJ2-3, the complete variable domain reads DSGVTQTPKHLITATGQRVTLRCSPRSGDLSVYWYQQSLDQGLQFLIQYYNGEERAKGNILERFSAQQFPDLHSELNLSSLELGDSALYFCASSAASGGTDTQYFGPGTRLTVL.

With respect to this clone: One end of the junction varies from germline; a read error may be responsible. The V gene is TRBV6-1, the J gene TRBJ1-1; possible D gene TRBD1, 5 bases. This CDR3 is 13 amino acids long. The germline V gene has CDR1 MNHNS and CDR2 SASEGT. In DNA, the CDR3 is TGTGCCAGCAGCGAAGGGGCGTACACTGAAGCTTTCTTT. It encodes CASSEGAYTEAFF.

This clone has only one observation. Written as DNA, the CDR3 is TGTGCCAGCAGTCACGGCGGACCGTCTTATGGCTACACCTTC. It translates to CASSHGGPSYGYTF. The chain links TRBV6-6 to TRBJ1-2; unclear D gene. The CDR3 covers 14 residues. The germline CDR1 and CDR2 sequences are MNHNY and SVGAGI (reference sequence). V was cut by 5 bases and J by 5 bases, with 15 bases left in between.

CDR3 DNA: TGTGCCAGCAGCCCCGGGACAGGGGGAAACACTGAAGCTTTCTTT. Amino acid sequence: CASSPGTGGNTEAFF. The chain links TRBV7-3 to TRBJ1-1, with 11 bases that match TRBD1. The V segment lost 5 bases and the J segment 2 bases; nucleotides outside the gene matches: 4. CDR1 and CDR2 (germline): SGHTA, FQGTGA. The CDR3 length is 15 residues.

The V gene is TRBV12-2, the J gene TRBJ2-3; TRBD2 was called by the table and not checked on the DNA. TRBV12-2 corresponds to a pseudogene. This CDR3 contains 18 residues. The CDR3 spells CASRLAGPRGARTDTQYF. In DNA, the CDR3 is TGTGCAAGTCGCTTAGCGGGCCCTCGGGGGGCCCGCACAGATACGCAGTATTTT.

The rearrangement links TRBV19 to TRBJ2-5, with 8 positions matching TRBD1. The germline gives CDR1 LNHDA, CDR2 SQIVND (reference sequence). The CDR3 loop spans 15 amino acids. Unmatched junction bases numbered 11, after V lost 10 bases and J lost 1 base. This CDR3 reads CATTGGQGPQETQYF. Here the CDR3 DNA reads TGTGCCACCACAGGAGGACAGGGCCCCCAAGAGACCCAGTACTTC.

The chain recombines TRBV6-1 with TRBJ2-2; D gene ambiguous. The V gene's germline CDR1 is MNHNS and CDR2 SASEGT. The V end was cut by 6 bases, the J end by 5 bases, with 19 bases between. The CDR3 runs 16 residues. The chain's CDR3 is CASRENPRASTGELFF. The CDR3 DNA reads as TGTGCCAGCAGAGAAAACCCCCGGGCTTCGACCGGGGAGCTGTTTTTT.

The chain is built from TRBV9 and TRBJ2-3; a weak D match, TRBD2 (6 bases). The germline V and J ends were trimmed by 4 bases and 0 bases, with 21 bases remaining between them. Germline values: CDR1 SGDLS, CDR2 YYNGEE. This CDR3 has 18 residues. In nucleotides, the CDR3 is TGTGCCAGCAGCTCCTCCTTGGGCGGGGCCCTGAGCACAGATACGCAGTATTTT. Protein sequence: CASSSSLGGALSTDTQYF.

In this sample, this clone is medium-sized. V usage is TRBV2 and J usage is TRBJ2-5, with 7 bases fitting TRBD2. Germline values: CDR1 SNHLY, CDR2 FYNNEI. J lost 1 base, V lost 5 bases, and 4 bases had no gene match. CDR3 length: 14 residues. CDR3 loop: CASSLLASQETQYF. The CDR3 DNA reads TGTGCCAGCAGTTTACTAGCGTCCCAAGAGACCCAGTACTTC. Full variable domain (remainder filled in from reference TRBV2 and TRBJ2-5): EPEVTQTPSHQVTQMGQEVILRCVPISNHLYFYWYRQILGQKVEFLVSFYNNEISEKSEIFDDQFSVERPDGSNFTLKIRSTKLEDSAMYFCASSLLASQETQYFGPGTRLLVL.

This clone has a single count. The gene calls are TRBV4-3 and TRBJ2-5, with unresolved D. Germline assignment: CDR1 LGHNA and CDR2 YSLEER. This CDR3 has 15 residues. The ends were cut back, 5 bases at V and 5 bases at J, with 18 bases in the middle. The CDR3 DNA reads TGCGCCAGCAGCTACGCTCTGGGCCTCGGGGAGACCCAGTACTTC. Translated: CASSYALGLGETQYF.

This sequence joins TRBV7-2 and TRBJ1-1, with 10 bases matching TRBD1. The J segment lost 2 bases and the V segment lost 5 bases, leaving 8 bases of the junction unmatched. This CDR3 is built from 16 residues. Per the germline V gene, CDR1 is SGHTA and CDR2 is FQGNSA. CDR3 nucleotides: TGTGCCAGCAGCCCCCGGACAGGGGGAGGTAACACTGAAGCTTTCTTT. Its translation: CASSPRTGGGNTEAFF. Full variable domain (outside the CDR3, taken from reference TRBV7-2 and TRBJ1-1): GAGVSQSPSNKVTEKGKDVELRCDPISGHTALYWYRQSLGQGLEFLIYFQGNSAPDKSGLPSDRFSAERTGGSVSTLTIQRTQQEDSAVYLCASSPRTGGGNTEAFFGQGTRLTVV.

This clone showed up just a few times. The chain joins TRBV6-6 to TRBJ1-2; the D gene is possibly TRBD1 (6 bases). This CDR3 has 13 residues. V dropped 6 bases and J dropped 7 bases, with 15 bases sitting between them. The germline CDR1 and CDR2 sequences are MNHNY and SVGAGI (reference sequence). The CDR3 sequence is CASRISGDTGYTF. The CDR3 nucleotides are TGTGCCAGCAGAATTTCAGGGGACACTGGCTACACCTTC.

The rearrangement uses TRBV15 and TRBJ2-7; maybe TRBD2 (7 bases). The germline gives CDR1 LNHNV, CDR2 YYDKDF (reference sequence). The CDR3 covers 15 residues. Trimming cost V 0 bases and J 5 bases, with 14 bases left between them. This CDR3 reads CATSREGGRGDEQYF. CDR3 bases: TGTGCCACCAGCAGAGAGGGGGGGCGCGGGGACGAGCAGTACTTC.

The rearrangement joins TRBV7-8 to TRBJ2-2, with D uncertain. Trimming shortened V by 7 bases and J by 0 bases, and 12 bases separated the two germline ends. The CDR3 has 15 residues. Germline loops: CDR1 SGHVS, CDR2 FQNEAQ. The CDR3 region has the DNA TGTGCCAGCACCCCCTTGTCGACGAACACCGGGGAGCTGTTTTTT. Protein sequence: CASTPLSTNTGELFF.

The chain couples TRBV28 to TRBJ1-4; TRBD1 matches at 8 bases. Germline V lookup: CDR1 MDHEN, CDR2 SYDVKM. Trimming cost V 5 bases and J 10 bases; bases outside gene matches: 3. This CDR3 comprises 12 residues. CDR3 DNA: TGTGCCAGCAGTAGAGGACAGGGAAAACTGTTTTTT. Its protein product is CASSRGQGKLFF.

The V and J genes are TRBV9 and TRBJ2-2, with D perhaps given as TRBD1 or TRBD2 (6 bases each). Trimming shortened V by 6 bases and J by 4 bases, and 10 bases separated the two germline ends. Germline loops: CDR1 SGDLS, CDR2 YYNGEE. The CDR3 is made up of 13 amino acids. CDR3 residues: CASTEGGTGELFF. The CDR3 DNA reads as TGTGCCAGCACCGAGGGGGGCACCGGGGAGCTGTTTTTT.

This chain links TRBV2 with TRBJ1-6; 7 nucleotides match TRBD1. CDR3 length: 14 residues. The J segment lost 4 bases and the V segment lost 8 bases, leaving 5 bases of the junction unmatched. Germline CDR1 and CDR2: SNHLY and FYNNEI. The CDR3 sequence is CASSRGPYNSPLHF. The CDR3 coding sequence is TGTGCCAGCTCAAGGGGGCCGTATAATTCACCCCTCCACTTT.

The rearrangement joins TRBV10-3 to TRBJ1-5; D is perhaps TRBD1 (5 bases). This CDR3 spans 14 amino acids. V was pared by 6 bases and J by 0 bases, with 9 bases between. CDR1 and CDR2 (germline): ENHRY, SYGVKD. The CDR3 loop is CAIRGTGSNQPQHF. CDR3 coding DNA: TGTGCCATCAGGGGGACCGGTAGCAATCAGCCCCAGCATTTT.

The J gene is TRBJ1-3, the V gene TRBV5-8; 7 bases align to TRBD1. There are 18 residues in the CDR3. From germline, CDR1 is SGHTS and CDR2 YDEGEE. The V gene end was trimmed by 0 bases and the J gene end by 0 bases; junction bases not matched to a gene: 9. CDR3 DNA sequence: TGTGCCAGCAGCTTGGCACAGGGGTCCTCGTACTCTGGAAACACCATATATTTT. Residues: CASSLAQGSSYSGNTIYF.

The rearrangement joins TRBV9 to TRBJ1-2; 8 bases align to TRBD1. The CDR3 consists of 15 residues. V shed 2 bases, J shed 7 bases, and the junction held 10 bases outside the gene matches. CDR1 and CDR2 (germline): SGDLS, YYNGEE. CDR3: CASSVVPGGSGGYTF. The CDR3 nucleotides are TGTGCCAGCAGCGTCGTTCCAGGGGGCAGCGGTGGCTACACCTTC.

The chain joins TRBV30 to TRBJ2-5; no clear D. The V and J ends lost 1 base and 3 bases respectively, with 9 bases between them. There are 13 residues in the CDR3. CDR1 is GTSNPN, CDR2 SVGIG, per germline (reference sequence). CDR3 loop: CAWSAGVKETQYF. The DNA of the CDR3 is TGTGCCTGGAGTGCAGGAGTCAAAGAGACCCAGTACTTC.